These 24 T cell receptor beta chains were all obtained from the same sample, sequenced in a study of cytomegalovirus exposure and HLA in healthy donors. The PCR used 60 Vbeta and 13 Jbeta primers. Generated by immunoSEQ multiplex PCR, the TCRdb table keeps only in-frame clones and is missing some. Of some 90,000 clones in the sample, roughly 71% are singletons; the top ten hold approximately 2.9%. The sample was PBMCs. The receptor set was obtained from a man between 50 and 59 years old in good health and CMV-seronegative.

The J gene is TRBJ1-5, the V gene TRBV21-1. TRBV21-1 is marked as a pseudogene. The CDR3 is 16 amino acids. CDR3 amino acids: CASSKWWPRGGQPQHF. Written as DNA, the CDR3 is TGTGCCAGCAGCAAATGGTGGCCGCGGGGGGGTCAGCCCCAGCATTTT.

V usage is TRBV7-2 and J usage is TRBJ2-1; 8 bases align to TRBD2. CDR3 length equals 15 residues. Germline loops: CDR1 SGHTA, CDR2 FQGNSA. V shed 3 bases, J shed 6 bases, and the junction held 7 bases outside the gene matches. Here the CDR3 reads CASSFSGGAFNEQFF. Here the CDR3 DNA reads TGTGCCAGCAGCTTCAGCGGGGGCGCTTTCAATGAGCAGTTCTTC.

The chain employs TRBV30 and TRBJ2-7; a weak D match, TRBD1 (6 bases). Trimming shortened V by 0 bases and J by 3 bases, and 18 bases separated the two germline ends. Germline CDR1 GTSNPN, CDR2 SVGIG (reference sequence). The length of the CDR3 is 16 residues. The DNA for the CDR3 is TGTGCCTGGAGTGTACTACAGGGTCCCCCTTTCTACGAGCAGTACTTC. Residues: CAWSVLQGPPFYEQYF.

The V call is TRBV27, the J call TRBJ1-1; 8 positions match TRBD1. The CDR3 runs to 13 residues. The J segment lost 7 bases and the V segment lost 2 bases, leaving 3 bases of the junction unmatched. The V gene's germline CDR1 is MNHEY and CDR2 SMNVEV (reference sequence). CDR3 loop: CASSLARGLEAFF. The CDR3 DNA reads TGTGCCAGCAGTTTAGCCAGGGGGCTTGAAGCTTTCTTT.

This clone has just one count. The rearrangement links TRBV6-5 to TRBJ1-6; D call uncertain. Trimming left V 7 bases short and J 9 bases short, with 16 bases between. The CDR3 consists of 14 residues. Germline V CDR1 and CDR2: MNHEY, SVGAGI. The CDR3 DNA sequence: TGTGCCAGCACTACGCTCAGGAGGAGTTCACCCCTCCACTTT. Its translation: CASTTLRRSSPLHF.

The rearrangement joins TRBV28 to TRBJ1-2; the D gene is possibly TRBD1 (5 bases). The V and J ends lost 5 bases and 6 bases respectively, with 10 bases between them. This CDR3 region has 12 residues. Germline CDR1 reads MDHEN; CDR2 reads SYDVKM. The CDR3 protein is CASSPFRDGYTF. As DNA, the CDR3 is TGTGCCAGCAGTCCATTCAGGGATGGCTACACCTTC.

This clone was observed a single time. The J gene is TRBJ2-7, the V gene TRBV6-4, with 15 bases fitting TRBD2. CDR3 length equals 19 residues. Losses at the gene ends were 6 bases for V and 5 bases for J; bases not matched to a gene: 17. CDR1 is MRHNA, CDR2 SNTAGT, per germline. The DNA of the CDR3 is TGTGCCAGCAGCGGTCTGCCAGCGGGACTAGCGGGGGGCGGTCACGAGCAGTACTTC. Translated, it gives CASSGLPAGLAGGGHEQYF.

This chain links TRBV20-1 with TRBJ1-2; 9 bases match TRBD1. This CDR3 spans 11 amino acids. Germline V gene data show CDR1 as DFQATT and CDR2 as SNEGSKA (reference sequence). The CDR3 reads CRGRQGGVYTF. DNA of the CDR3: TGCAGGGGTCGACAGGGGGGAGTCTACACCTTC.

The chain employs TRBV30 and TRBJ1-6, with 7 bases lining up with TRBD1. This CDR3 has 14 residues. After removal of 5 bases from V and 10 bases from J, the junction contained 11 bases not matched to a gene. Germline CDR1 is GTSNPN and CDR2 is SVGIG (reference sequence). The CDR3, as DNA: TGTGCCTGGCGACAGGGTGGTTATCGATCACCCCTCCACTTT. Its protein product is CAWRQGGYRSPLHF.

The chain has TRBV28 and TRBJ1-6; D not certain. Germline V gives CDR1 MDHEN, CDR2 SYDVKM. The CDR3 has 14 residues. Trimming pared 5 bases from V and 5 bases from J, leaving 10 bases between. CDR3 amino acids: CASSITEDNSPLHF. DNA for the CDR3: TGTGCCAGCAGTATCACAGAAGATAATTCACCCCTCCACTTT.

This clone was recorded a few times. The chain is built from TRBV11-1 and TRBJ1-1, with a possible D match to TRBD1 (6 bases). Trimming took 1 base from V and 8 from J, leaving 17 bases between them. This CDR3 is built from 15 residues. Germline V gives CDR1 SGHAT, CDR2 FQDESV (reference sequence). The CDR3 reads CASSLGQGTLTEAFF. CDR3 DNA: TGTGCCAGCAGCTTAGGTCAGGGGACCCTAACAGAAGCTTTCTTT.

This clone was observed a handful of times. The sample contains more than one DNA sequence encoding this CDR3. The V call is TRBV29-1, the J call TRBJ2-3; the match to TRBD2 covers 7 bases. The germline V gene has CDR1 SQVTM and CDR2 ANQGSEA. J lost 3 bases, V lost 3 bases, and 3 bases had no gene match. The CDR3 length is 13 residues. CDR3 sequence: CSVDEGGTDTQYF. The CDR3 coding sequence is TGCAGCGTTGATGAGGGAGGGACAGATACGCAGTATTTT.

The chain uses TRBV15 and TRBJ1-2, with D maybe TRBD1 (6 bases). CDR1 is LNHNV and CDR2 is YYDKDF in the germline V gene (reference sequence). This CDR3 region has 16 residues. Trimming removed 4 bases at V and 0 bases at J, with 15 bases between. The CDR3 sequence is CATSTPRRGTNYGYTF. The CDR3 bases are TGTGCCACCAGCACCCCCCGCAGGGGCACTAACTATGGCTACACCTTC.

The chain joins TRBV28 to TRBJ2-1, with TRBD1 matching 8 bases. CDR3 length: 15 amino acids. Germline CDR1 reads MDHEN; CDR2 reads SYDVKM. J was trimmed by 7 bases and V by 5 bases; bases with no gene match: 10. The CDR3 DNA reads as TGTGCCAGCAGTACAGCCGGGACAGGCCAGAATGAGCAGTTCTTC. Translation gives CASSTAGTGQNEQFF.

The chain has TRBV6-1 and TRBJ1-1; D is possibly TRBD1 (5 bases). Germline values: CDR1 MNHNS, CDR2 SASEGT. V was clipped by 6 bases and J by 6 bases, with 20 bases between them. The CDR3 has 15 amino acids. Here the CDR3 reads CASSRVPMTVPEAFF. CDR3 DNA sequence: TGTGCCAGCAGCAGGGTCCCCATGACGGTCCCTGAAGCTTTCTTT.

To note about this clone: The sample holds other DNA sequences that translate to the same CDR3. V gene TRBV6-5 combines with J gene TRBJ2-1; 7 nucleotides line up with TRBD2. Germline loops: CDR1 MNHEY, CDR2 SVGAGI. The CDR3 contains 16 residues. The ends lost 0 bases at V and 4 bases at J; junction bases unmatched: 6. CDR3 loop: CASSYSSGGPYNEQFF. CDR3 sequence (DNA): TGTGCCAGCAGTTACTCCTCGGGGGGACCATACAATGAGCAGTTCTTC.

This clone turned up a few times. The chain recombines TRBV7-3 with TRBJ2-4, with D perhaps matching TRBD2 (5 bases). CDR1 and CDR2 (germline): SGHTA, FQGTGA. The CDR3 length is 13 residues. Trimming removed 1 base at V and 13 bases at J, with 14 bases between. Here the CDR3 reads CASSLSPTGSQYF. CDR3 sequence (DNA): TGTGCCAGCAGCTTAAGCCCCACGGGAAGCCAGTACTTC.

This clone was seen a handful of times. The rearrangement links TRBV5-4 to TRBJ1-1, with a weak D call TRBD1 (5 bases). Germline loops: CDR1 SGHNT, CDR2 YYREEE (reference sequence). V was shortened by 9 bases and J by 1 base, with 10 bases between the two germline ends. CDR3 length equals 12 residues. CDR3 nucleotide sequence: TGTGCCATTTCCGACAGGAACACTGAAGCTTTCTTT. It yields the protein CAISDRNTEAFF.

The V and J genes are TRBV28 and TRBJ1-4; 7 bases align to TRBD1. This CDR3 is built from 15 residues. V lost 6 bases and J lost 4; bases outside the gene matches: 8. CDR1 is MDHEN, CDR2 SYDVKM, per germline. The CDR3 region is CASRQTGAGNEKLFF. Here the CDR3 DNA reads TGTGCCAGCAGACAAACAGGGGCGGGTAATGAAAAACTGTTTTTT.

About this clone itself: The sample has other DNA sequences that encode this CDR3 too. The chain carries TRBV4-2 and TRBJ2-7, with 8 bases that match TRBD1. CDR3 size: 15 residues. CDR1 LGHNA and CDR2 YNFKEQ come from the germline V gene. The junction had 4 bases not matched to a gene; V was cut back by 1 base and J by 2 bases. CDR3 residues: CASSQVGTGPYEQYF. The CDR3 DNA reads as TGTGCCAGCAGCCAAGTAGGGACAGGCCCCTACGAGCAGTACTTC.

The chain links TRBV4-1 to TRBJ2-7; 9 nucleotides align to TRBD1. Trimming at V came to 1 base and at J to 2 bases, leaving 3 bases not matched to a gene. This CDR3 is built from 15 residues. Germline V gene data show CDR1 as MGHRA and CDR2 as YSYEKL. CDR3 DNA: TGCGCCAGCAGCCAAGGACGACAGGGGGCCTACGAGCAGTACTTC. The encoded protein is CASSQGRQGAYEQYF.

V is TRBV28 and J is TRBJ2-5; no clear D. Trimming took off 7 bases at V and 2 bases at J, with 5 bases between the two ends. Looked up from germline, CDR1 is MDHEN and CDR2 is SYDVKM. The CDR3 sequence is 11 residues long. The CDR3 loop is CASNIQETQYF. CDR3 DNA sequence: TGTGCCAGCAACATACAAGAGACCCAGTACTTC.

The CDR3 spells CASSQVPGQETQYF. The CDR3 DNA sequence: TGCGCCAGCAGCCAAGTTCCGGGACAAGAGACCCAGTACTTC. The V and J genes are TRBV4-3 and TRBJ2-5; D is possibly TRBD2 (5 bases). Germline lookup yields CDR1 LGHNA and CDR2 YSLEER. The CDR3 is 14 amino acids. V lost 1 base and J 2 bases, leaving 8 bases between the germline ends.

The chain links TRBV7-2 to TRBJ1-1; TRBD1 agrees at 9 bases. V shed 2 bases and J 5 bases; nucleotides not matched to a gene: 9. This CDR3 contains 16 residues. Germline values: CDR1 SGHTA, CDR2 FQGNSA. The CDR3 region is CASSLSGTGRGTEAFF. CDR3 sequence (DNA): TGTGCCAGCAGCTTATCCGGGACAGGGCGTGGGACTGAAGCTTTCTTT.